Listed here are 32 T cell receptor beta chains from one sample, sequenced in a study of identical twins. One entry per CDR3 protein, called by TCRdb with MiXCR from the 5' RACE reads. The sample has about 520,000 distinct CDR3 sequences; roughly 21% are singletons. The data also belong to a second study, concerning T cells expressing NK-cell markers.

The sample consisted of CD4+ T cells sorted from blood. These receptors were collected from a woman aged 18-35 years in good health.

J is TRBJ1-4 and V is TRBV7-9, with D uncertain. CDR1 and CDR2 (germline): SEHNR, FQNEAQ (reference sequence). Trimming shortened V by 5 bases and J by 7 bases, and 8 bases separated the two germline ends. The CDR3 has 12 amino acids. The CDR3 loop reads CASSANSEKLFF. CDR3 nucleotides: TGTGCCAGCAGCGCTAACAGTGAAAAACTGTTTTTT.

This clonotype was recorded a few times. The CDR3 region is CASSVAPSNNEQFF. For the CDR3, the DNA is TGTGCCAGCAGCGTAGCCCCCAGCAACAATGAGCAGTTCTTC. The chain uses TRBV9 and TRBJ2-1; D is uncertain. The V and J ends lost 0 bases and 5 bases respectively, with 9 bases between them. Germline CDR1 SGDLS, CDR2 YYNGEE. The CDR3 length is 14 residues. Complete variable domain (other parts from reference TRBV9 and TRBJ2-1): DSGVTQTPKHLITATGQRVTLRCSPRSGDLSVYWYQQSLDQGLQFLIQYYNGEERAKGNILERFSAQQFPDLHSELNLSSLELGDSALYFCASSVAPSNNEQFFGPGTRLTVL.

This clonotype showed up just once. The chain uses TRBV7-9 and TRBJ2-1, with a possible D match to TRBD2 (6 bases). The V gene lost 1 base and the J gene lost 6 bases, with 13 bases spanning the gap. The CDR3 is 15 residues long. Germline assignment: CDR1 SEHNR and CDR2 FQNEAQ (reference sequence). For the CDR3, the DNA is TGTGCCAGCAGCTTAGGCGGGACTCAGCGCAATGAGCAGTTCTTC. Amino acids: CASSLGGTQRNEQFF.

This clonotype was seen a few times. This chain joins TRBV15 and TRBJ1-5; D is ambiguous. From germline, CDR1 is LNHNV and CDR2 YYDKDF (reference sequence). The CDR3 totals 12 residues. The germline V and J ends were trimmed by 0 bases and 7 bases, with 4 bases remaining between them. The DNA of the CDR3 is TGTGCCACCAGCAGAGATAAACAGCCCCAGCATTTT. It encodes CATSRDKQPQHF.

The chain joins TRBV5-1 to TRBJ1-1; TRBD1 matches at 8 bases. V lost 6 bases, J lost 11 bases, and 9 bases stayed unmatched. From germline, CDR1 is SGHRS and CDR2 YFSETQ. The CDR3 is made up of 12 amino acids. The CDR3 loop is CASKAGGDLAFF. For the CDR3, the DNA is TGCGCCAGCAAAGCAGGGGGCGACCTGGCTTTCTTT.

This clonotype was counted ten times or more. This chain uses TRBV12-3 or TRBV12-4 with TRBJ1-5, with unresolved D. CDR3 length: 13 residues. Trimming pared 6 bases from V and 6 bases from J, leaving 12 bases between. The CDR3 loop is CASSLGWGQPQHF. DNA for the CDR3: TGTGCCAGCAGCCTAGGATGGGGTCAGCCCCAGCATTTT.

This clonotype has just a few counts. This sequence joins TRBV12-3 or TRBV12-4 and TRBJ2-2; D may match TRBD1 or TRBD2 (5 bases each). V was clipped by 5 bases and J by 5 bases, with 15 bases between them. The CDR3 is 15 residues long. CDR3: CASSRDGFGTGELFF. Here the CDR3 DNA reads TGTGCCAGCAGTCGGGACGGTTTTGGGACCGGGGAGCTGTTTTTT.

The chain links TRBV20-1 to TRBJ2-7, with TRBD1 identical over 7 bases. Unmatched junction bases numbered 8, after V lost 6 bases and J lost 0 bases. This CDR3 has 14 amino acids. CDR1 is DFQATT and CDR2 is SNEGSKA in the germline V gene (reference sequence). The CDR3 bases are TGCAGTGCCGGAGAGGGGGCTTTCTCCTACGAGCAGTACTTC. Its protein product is CSAGEGAFSYEQYF.

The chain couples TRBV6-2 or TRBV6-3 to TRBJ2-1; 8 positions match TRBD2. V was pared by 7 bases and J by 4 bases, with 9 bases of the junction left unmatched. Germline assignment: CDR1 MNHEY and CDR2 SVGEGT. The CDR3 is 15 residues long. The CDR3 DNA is TGTGCCAGCACCTCGTTAGCGGGGAGGTACAATGAGCAGTTCTTC. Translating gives CASTSLAGRYNEQFF.

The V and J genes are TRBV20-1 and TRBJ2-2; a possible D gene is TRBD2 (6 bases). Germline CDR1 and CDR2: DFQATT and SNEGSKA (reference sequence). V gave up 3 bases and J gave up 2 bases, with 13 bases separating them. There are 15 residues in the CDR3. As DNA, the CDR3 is TGCAGTGCTAGTGGTGGGGGGAAAAACACCGGGGAGCTGTTTTTT. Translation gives CSASGGGKNTGELFF.

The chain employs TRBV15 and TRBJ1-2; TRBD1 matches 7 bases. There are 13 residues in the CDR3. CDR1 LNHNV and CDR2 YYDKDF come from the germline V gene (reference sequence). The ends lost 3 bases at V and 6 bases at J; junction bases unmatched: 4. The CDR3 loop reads CATSSPQGDGYTF. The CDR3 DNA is TGTGCCACCAGCAGTCCCCAGGGGGATGGCTACACCTTC.

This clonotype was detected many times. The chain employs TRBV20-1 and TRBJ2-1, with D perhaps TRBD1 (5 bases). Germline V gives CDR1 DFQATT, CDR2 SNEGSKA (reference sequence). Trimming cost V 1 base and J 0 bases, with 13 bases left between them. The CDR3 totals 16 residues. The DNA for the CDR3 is TGCAGTGCTAGAGTCGTGGGGCCTAGCTCCTACAATGAGCAGTTCTTC. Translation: CSARVVGPSSYNEQFF.

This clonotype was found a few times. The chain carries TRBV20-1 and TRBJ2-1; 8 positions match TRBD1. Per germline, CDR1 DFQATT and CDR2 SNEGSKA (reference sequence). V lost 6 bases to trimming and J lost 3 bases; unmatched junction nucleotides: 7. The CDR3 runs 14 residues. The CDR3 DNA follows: TGCAGTGCGTTAGCTGGACAGGGCTACAATGAGCAGTTCTTC. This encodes CSALAGQGYNEQFF.

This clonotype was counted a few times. The CDR3 coding sequence is TGCGCCAGCAGCTCGGCCCCGGGGTCCTACGAGCAGTACTTC. Its translation: CASSSAPGSYEQYF. V gene TRBV5-1 combines with J gene TRBJ2-7, with TRBD2 as a possible D gene (5 bases). Trimming took off 3 bases at V and 1 base at J, with 11 bases between the two ends. This CDR3 has 14 amino acids. CDR1 and CDR2 (germline): SGHRS, YFSETQ.

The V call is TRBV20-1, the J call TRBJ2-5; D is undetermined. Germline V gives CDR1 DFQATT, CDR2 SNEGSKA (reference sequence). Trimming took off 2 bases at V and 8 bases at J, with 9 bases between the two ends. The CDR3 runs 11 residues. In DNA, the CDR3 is TGCAGTGCTAGACCTCTAGGCACCCAGTACTTC. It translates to CSARPLGTQYF.

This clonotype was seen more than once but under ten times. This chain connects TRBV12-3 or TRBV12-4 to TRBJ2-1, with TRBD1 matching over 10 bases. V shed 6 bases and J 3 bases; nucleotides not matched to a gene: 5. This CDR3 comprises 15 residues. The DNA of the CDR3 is TGTGCCAGCAGCTCTGGGACAGGGGACTACAATGAGCAGTTCTTC. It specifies CASSSGTGDYNEQFF.

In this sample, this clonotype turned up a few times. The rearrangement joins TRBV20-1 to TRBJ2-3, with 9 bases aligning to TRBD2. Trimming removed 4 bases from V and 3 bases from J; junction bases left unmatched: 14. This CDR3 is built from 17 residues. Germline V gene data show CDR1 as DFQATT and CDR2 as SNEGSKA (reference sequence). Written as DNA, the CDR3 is TGCAGTGCTACTTGGGCGGGAGGGTCCCGTGGTACAGATACGCAGTATTTT. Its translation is CSATWAGGSRGTDTQYF.

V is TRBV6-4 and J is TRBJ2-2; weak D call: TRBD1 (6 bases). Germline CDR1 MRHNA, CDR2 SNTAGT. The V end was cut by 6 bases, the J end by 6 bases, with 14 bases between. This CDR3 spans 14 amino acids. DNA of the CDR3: TGTGCCAGCAGGCATGACAGGAGCGCCGGGGAGCTGTTTTTT. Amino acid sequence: CASRHDRSAGELFF.

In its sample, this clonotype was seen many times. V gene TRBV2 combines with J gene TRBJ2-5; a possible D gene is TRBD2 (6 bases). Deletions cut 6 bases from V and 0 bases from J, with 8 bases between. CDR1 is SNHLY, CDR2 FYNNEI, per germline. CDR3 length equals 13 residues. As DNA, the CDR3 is TGTGCCAGCAGCCGGGACTACCAAGAGACCCAGTACTTC. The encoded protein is CASSRDYQETQYF.

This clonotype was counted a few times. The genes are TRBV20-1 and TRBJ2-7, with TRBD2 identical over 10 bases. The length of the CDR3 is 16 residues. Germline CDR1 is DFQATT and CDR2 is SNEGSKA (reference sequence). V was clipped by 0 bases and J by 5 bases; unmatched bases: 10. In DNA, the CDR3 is TGCAGTGCTAGAGATTGGCTAGCGGGAGTATCTGACGAGCAGTACTTC. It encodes CSARDWLAGVSDEQYF.

The CDR3 loop is CAITGEVGQEYTGELFF. DNA for the CDR3: TGTGCCATCACCGGAGAGGTGGGACAAGAATACACCGGGGAGCTGTTTTTT. This rearrangement joins TRBV10-3 to TRBJ2-2; possibly TRBD1 for D (6 bases). The germline CDR1 and CDR2 sequences are ENHRY and SYGVKD. This CDR3 has 17 residues. V shed 7 bases and J shed 3 bases, with 21 bases lying between them.

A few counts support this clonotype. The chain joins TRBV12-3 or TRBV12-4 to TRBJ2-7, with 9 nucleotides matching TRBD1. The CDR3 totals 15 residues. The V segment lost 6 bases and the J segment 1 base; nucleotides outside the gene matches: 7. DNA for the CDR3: TGTGCCAGCAGCTTAAGACAGGGGGGATCCTACGAGCAGTACTTC. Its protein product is CASSLRQGGSYEQYF.

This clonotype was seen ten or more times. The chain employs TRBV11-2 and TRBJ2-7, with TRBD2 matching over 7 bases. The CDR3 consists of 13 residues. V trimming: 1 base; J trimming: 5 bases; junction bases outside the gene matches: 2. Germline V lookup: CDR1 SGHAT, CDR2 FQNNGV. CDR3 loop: CASSLAGGDEQYF. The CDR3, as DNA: TGTGCCAGCAGCTTAGCGGGGGGTGACGAGCAGTACTTC.

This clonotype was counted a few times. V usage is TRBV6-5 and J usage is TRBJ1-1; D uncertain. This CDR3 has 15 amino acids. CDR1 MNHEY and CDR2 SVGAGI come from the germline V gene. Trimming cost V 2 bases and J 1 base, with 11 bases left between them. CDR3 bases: TGTGCCAGCAGTTACAGAGATCTAGGGAACACTGAAGCTTTCTTT. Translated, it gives CASSYRDLGNTEAFF.

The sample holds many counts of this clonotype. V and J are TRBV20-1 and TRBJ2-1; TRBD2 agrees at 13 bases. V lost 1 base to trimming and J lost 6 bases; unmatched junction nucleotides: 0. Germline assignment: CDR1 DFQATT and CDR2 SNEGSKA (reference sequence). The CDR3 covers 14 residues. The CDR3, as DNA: TGCAGTGCTAGAGGGACTAGCGGGAGCAATGAGCAGTTCTTC. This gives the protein CSARGTSGSNEQFF.

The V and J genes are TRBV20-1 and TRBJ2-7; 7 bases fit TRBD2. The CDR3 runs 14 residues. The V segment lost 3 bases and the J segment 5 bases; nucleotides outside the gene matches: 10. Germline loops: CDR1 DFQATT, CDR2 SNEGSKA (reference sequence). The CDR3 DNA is TGCAGTGCTAGTCGGGGCGGGAGTAGAAACGAGCAGTACTTC. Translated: CSASRGGSRNEQYF.

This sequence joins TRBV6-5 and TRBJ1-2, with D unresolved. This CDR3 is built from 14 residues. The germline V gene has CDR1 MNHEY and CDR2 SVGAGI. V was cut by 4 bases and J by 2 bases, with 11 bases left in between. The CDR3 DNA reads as TGTGCCAGCAGTTTCGAACGTTACAACTATGGCTACACCTTC. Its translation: CASSFERYNYGYTF.

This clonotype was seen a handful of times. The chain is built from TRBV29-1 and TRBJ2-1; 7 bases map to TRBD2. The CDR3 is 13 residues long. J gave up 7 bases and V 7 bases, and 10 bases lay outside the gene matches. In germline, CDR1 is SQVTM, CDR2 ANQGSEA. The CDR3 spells CSASSGKRNEQFF. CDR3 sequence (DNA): TGCAGCGCCTCTAGCGGAAAAAGGAATGAGCAGTTCTTC.

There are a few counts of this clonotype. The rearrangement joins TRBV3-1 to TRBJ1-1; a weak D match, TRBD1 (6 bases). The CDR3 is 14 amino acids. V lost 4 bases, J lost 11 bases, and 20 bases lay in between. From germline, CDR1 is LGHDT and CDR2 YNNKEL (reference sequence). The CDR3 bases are TGTGCCAGCAGCCGCCGAGAGGGGGGCGATTGGGCTTTCTTT. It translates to CASSRREGGDWAFF.

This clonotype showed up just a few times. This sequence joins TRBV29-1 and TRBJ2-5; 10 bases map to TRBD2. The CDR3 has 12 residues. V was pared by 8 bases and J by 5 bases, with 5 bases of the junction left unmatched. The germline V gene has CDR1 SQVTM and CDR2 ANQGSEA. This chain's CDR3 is CSLLAGEETQYF. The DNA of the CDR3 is TGCAGCCTTCTAGCGGGAGAGGAGACCCAGTACTTC.

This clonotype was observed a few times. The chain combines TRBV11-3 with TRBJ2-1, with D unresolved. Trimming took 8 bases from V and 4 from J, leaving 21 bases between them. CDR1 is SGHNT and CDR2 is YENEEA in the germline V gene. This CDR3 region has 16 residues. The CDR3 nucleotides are TGTGCCAGCGGGCCATTCAGGAGTCCGACTTACAATGAGCAGTTCTTC. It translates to CASGPFRSPTYNEQFF.

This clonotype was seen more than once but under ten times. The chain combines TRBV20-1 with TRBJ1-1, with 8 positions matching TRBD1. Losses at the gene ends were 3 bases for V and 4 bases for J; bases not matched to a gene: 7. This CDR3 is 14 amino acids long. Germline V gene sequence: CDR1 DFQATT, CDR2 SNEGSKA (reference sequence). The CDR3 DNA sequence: TGCAGTGCTAGGCCAGGGGGCGCCGGCACTGAAGCTTTCTTT. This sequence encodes CSARPGGAGTEAFF.